The clone carrying this T cell receptor beta chain was counted between two and nine times. The repertoire was sequenced with immunoSEQ multiplex PCR; TCRdb's copy has only in-frame clones and lacks some. The table has some 140,000 clones, 85% to 95% seen once; the top ten hold more than 0.8%. These data belong to a study of OX40 agonist ivuxolimab in advanced cancers. Whole-study context: Previous treatment with anti-PD-1, anti-PD-L1 or anti-CTLA-4 therapy was allowed; about 40% had received some.

V was clipped by 5 bases and J by 4 bases, with 8 bases between them. CDR3 size: 12 residues. The V gene's germline CDR1 is SEHNR and CDR2 FQNEAQ (reference sequence). The chain employs TRBV7-9 and TRBJ1-2; D uncertain. The source is an adult with an advanced solid tumor such as melanoma, head and neck, liver or kidney cancer. The sequencing used CD4+ or CD8+ T cells sorted from blood, collected in a trial of the OX40 agonist ivuxolimab. The CDR3 coding sequence is TGTGCCAGCAGCCTAGAGCTCTATGGCTACACCTTC. Translating gives CASSLELYGYTF.